The 5 T cell receptor beta chains given below trace back to one sample, sequenced in a study of T cells in Graves' hyperthyroidism and ophthalmopathy. Amplification yielded TCR beta CDR3 regions, with RNA transcripts as the source. Carried out on the TCR CDR3, a first-round RT-PCR used the HTBI primer set. MiXCR, run by TCRdb on the multiplex PCR reads, gives a single entry per CDR3 protein. The repertoire has around 240,000 distinct CDR3 sequences, less than 20% of them found once; the top ten carry about 29%. Sample: blood. The receptors here all came from a woman aged 18-29 years with Graves' ophthalmopathy.

This clonotype came up many times. This rearrangement joins TRBV13 to TRBJ1-2; no clear D. The CDR3 extends over 14 amino acids. The V end was cut by 10 bases, the J end by 2 bases, with 17 bases between. Germline CDR1 reads PRHDT; CDR2 reads FYEKMQ (reference sequence). The CDR3 region has the DNA TGTGCCACAGTAGAGAGGGCGCGGAACTATGGCTACACCTTC. Amino acid sequence: CATVERARNYGYTF.

The chain is built from TRBV15 and TRBJ2-2, with TRBD1 as a possible D gene (5 bases). V lost 2 bases to trimming and J lost 3 bases, with 13 bases between them. Germline loops: CDR1 LNHNV, CDR2 YYDKDF (reference sequence). The CDR3 runs 16 residues. In DNA form, the CDR3 reads TGTGCCACCAGCAGACTAGGGGTTCGGGACACCGGGGAGCTGTTTTTT. Residues: CATSRLGVRDTGELFF.

This clonotype was counted at least ten times. V and J are TRBV30 and TRBJ2-3, with D perhaps given as TRBD1 or TRBD2 (7 bases each). The germline V and J ends were trimmed by 1 base and 6 bases, with 11 bases remaining between them. This CDR3 region has 13 residues. Germline V gene lookup returns CDR1 GTSNPN and CDR2 SVGIG (reference sequence). In DNA form, the CDR3 reads TGTGCCTGGAGTGGCCAGGGGGGGGATACGCAGTATTTT. It codes for CAWSGQGGDTQYF.

This clonotype was counted ten times or more. The chain carries TRBV5-1 and TRBJ2-2; TRBD1 is a possible D gene (6 bases). Germline values: CDR1 SGHRS, CDR2 YFSETQ. The CDR3 has 15 residues. V gave up 1 base and J gave up 4 bases, with 11 bases separating them. DNA of the CDR3: TGCGCCAGCAGCTTGACAGGGTCGGGCACCGGGGAGCTGTTTTTT. It encodes CASSLTGSGTGELFF.

This clonotype came up once. This sequence may be a read error, since a much larger clone differs from it by one base. V usage is TRBV29-1 and J usage is TRBJ2-7, with a weak D call TRBD1 (5 bases). This CDR3 contains 13 residues. V lost 4 bases and J 5 bases, leaving 15 bases between the germline ends. CDR1 is SQVTM, CDR2 ANQGSEA, per germline. Here the CDR3 reads CSVARQGFHEQYF. The DNA for the CDR3 is TGCAGCGTTGCACGTCAGGGATTTCACGAGCAGTACTTC.